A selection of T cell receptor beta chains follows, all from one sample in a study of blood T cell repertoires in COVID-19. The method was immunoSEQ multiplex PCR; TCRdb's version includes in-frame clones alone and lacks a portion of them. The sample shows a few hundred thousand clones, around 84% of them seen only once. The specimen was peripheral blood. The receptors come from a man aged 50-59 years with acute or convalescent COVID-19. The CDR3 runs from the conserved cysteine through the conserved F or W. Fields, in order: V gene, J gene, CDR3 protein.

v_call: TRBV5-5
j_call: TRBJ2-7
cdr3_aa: CASSFGTGLSYEQYF

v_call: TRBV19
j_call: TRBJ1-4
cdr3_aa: CASSIRSSEKLFF

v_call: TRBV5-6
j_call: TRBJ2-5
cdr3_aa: CASSFPATQTQYF

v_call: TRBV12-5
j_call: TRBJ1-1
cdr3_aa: CASGLPSGSTEAFF

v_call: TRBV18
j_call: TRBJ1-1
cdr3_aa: CASSPRGLGGNTEAFF

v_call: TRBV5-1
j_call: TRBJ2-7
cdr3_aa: CASSKGTSGPTYEQYF

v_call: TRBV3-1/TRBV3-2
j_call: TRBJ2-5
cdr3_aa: CASSQGPGQGETQYF

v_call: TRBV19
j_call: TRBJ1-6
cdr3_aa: CASSGQGDSPLHF

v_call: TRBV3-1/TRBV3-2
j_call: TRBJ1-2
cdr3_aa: CASSLQDRRSNYGYTF

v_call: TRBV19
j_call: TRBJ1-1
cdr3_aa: CASRHRGKNTEAFF

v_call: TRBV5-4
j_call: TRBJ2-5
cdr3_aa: CASSFQGAGVETQYF

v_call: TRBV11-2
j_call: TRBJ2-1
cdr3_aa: CASIFRGEQFF

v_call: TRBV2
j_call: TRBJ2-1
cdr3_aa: CASSVRGGGTYNEQFF

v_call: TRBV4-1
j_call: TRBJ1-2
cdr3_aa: CASSQGQGLRGYTF

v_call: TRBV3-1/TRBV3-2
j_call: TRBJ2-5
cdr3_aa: CASSKGQGRSETQYF

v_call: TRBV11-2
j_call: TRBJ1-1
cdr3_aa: CASSLTLRGTEAFF

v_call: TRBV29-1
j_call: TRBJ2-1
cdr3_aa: CSGAPNAGRSSYNEQFF

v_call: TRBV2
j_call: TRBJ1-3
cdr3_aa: CASSEGVRGRTGNTIYF

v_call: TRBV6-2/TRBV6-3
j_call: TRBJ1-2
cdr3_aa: CASSYSSGDLGGYTF

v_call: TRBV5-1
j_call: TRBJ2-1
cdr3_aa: CASSPAQLQRGSYNEQFF

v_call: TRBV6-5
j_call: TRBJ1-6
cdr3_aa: CASTRIGDNSPLHF

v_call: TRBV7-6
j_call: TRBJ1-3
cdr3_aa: CASSLGVQGSGNTIYF

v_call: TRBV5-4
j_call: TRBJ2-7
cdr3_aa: CASSWGDRNSYEQYF

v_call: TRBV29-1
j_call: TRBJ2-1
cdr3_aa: CSFTAGGSYNEQFF

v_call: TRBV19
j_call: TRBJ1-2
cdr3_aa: CASSIGDRHNYGYTF

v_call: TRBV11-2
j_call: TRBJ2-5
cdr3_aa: CASSRYPTQYF

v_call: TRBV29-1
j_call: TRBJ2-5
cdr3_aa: CSVVETGETQYF

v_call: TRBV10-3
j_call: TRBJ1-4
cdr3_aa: CAISGTSKGRNNEKLFF

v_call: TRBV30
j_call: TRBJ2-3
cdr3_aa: CAWTKAGGLDTQYF

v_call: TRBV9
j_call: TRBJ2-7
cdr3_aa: CASSVGLAGGPTTYEQYF

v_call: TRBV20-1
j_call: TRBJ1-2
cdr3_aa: CSGTDGDGYTF

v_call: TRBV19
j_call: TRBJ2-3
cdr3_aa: CASSKGGGWSTDTQYF

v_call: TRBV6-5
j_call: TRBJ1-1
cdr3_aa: CASSSKSIAEAFF